The T cell receptor (beta chain) under discussion was sequenced for a study of blood T cell repertoires in COVID-19. Residents of about 25 US areas, aged about 18 to 95 years, made up the participants. In assigning cohorts, the study relied on participant-reported clinical history. Germline CDR1 LNHDA, CDR2 SQIVND (reference sequence). V was trimmed by 4 bases and J by 4 bases, leaving 14 bases between them. This CDR3 has 15 residues. Profiled with immunoSEQ multiplex PCR; TCRdb holds only in-frame clones, not every one. This table has 250,000 to 300,000 clones, 70% to 90% appearing once. The sequenced sample consisted of PBMCs or T cells enriched from blood (not recorded which). The chain recombines TRBV19 with TRBJ2-1; possible D gene TRBD2, 6 bases. The sequence was collected from a woman aged 55-69 years in a cohort exposed to, infected with or recovered from COVID-19 (not recorded which). The chain's CDR3 is CASSTTWDLYNEQFF. The CDR3, as DNA: TGTGCCAGTAGTACAACATGGGACTTGTACAATGAGCAGTTCTTC.